This TCR beta chain was found in a study of T cell changes during pregnancy in multiple sclerosis. Clones were read by immunoSEQ multiplex PCR, and TCRdb kept only the in-frame ones, dropping some. The table records around 100,000 clones, 80% to 95% of them present only once. V lost 2 bases and J lost 2; bases outside the gene matches: 2. Germline V CDR1 and CDR2: SEHNR, FQNEAQ (reference sequence). The CDR3 has 14 residues. This TCR was recovered from a female donor with multiple sclerosis, enrolled in a pregnancy study. The genes are TRBV7-9 and TRBJ2-7; TRBD2 aligns across 8 bases. The sample here was peripheral blood, taken in the third trimester of pregnancy. The CDR3 DNA follows: TGTGCCAGCAGCTTATTAGCGGGGCCCTACGAGCAGTACTTC. Encoded protein: CASSLLAGPYEQYF.